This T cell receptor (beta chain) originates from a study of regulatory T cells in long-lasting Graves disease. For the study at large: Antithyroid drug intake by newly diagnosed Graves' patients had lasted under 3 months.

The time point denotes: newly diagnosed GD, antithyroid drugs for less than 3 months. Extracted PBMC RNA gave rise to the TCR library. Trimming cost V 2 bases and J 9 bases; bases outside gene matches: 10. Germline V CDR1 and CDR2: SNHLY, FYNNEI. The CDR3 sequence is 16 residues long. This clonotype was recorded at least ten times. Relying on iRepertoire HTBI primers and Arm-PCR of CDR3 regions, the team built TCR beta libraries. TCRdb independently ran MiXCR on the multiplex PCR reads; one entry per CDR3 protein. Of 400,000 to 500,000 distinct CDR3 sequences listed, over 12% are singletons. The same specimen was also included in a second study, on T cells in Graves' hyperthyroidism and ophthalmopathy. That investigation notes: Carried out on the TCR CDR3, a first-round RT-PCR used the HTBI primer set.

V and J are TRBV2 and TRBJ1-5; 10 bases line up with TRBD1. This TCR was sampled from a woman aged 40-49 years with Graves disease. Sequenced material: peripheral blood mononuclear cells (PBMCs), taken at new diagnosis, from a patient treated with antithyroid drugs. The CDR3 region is CASSESARTGGSPQHF. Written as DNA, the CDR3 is TGTGCCAGCAGTGAAAGCGCGAGGACAGGGGGGTCGCCCCAGCATTTT.